The present T cell receptor (beta chain) was sequenced within a study of T-cell memory formation after mild COVID-19. Overall study: TCR clusters largely stayed donor specific. Study-level results: Memory from before infection featured some responding clones, which suggests cross-reactive memory joined. Proof of SARS-CoV-2 specificity was absent for the second-wave clones that crested on day 37. Clones that contracted from day 15 to 85 were balanced CD4/CD8, while later expanders leaned CD4+.

This clonotype was seen only once. Its antigen is undetermined. V lost 4 bases and J 9 bases, leaving 13 bases between the germline ends. The CDR3 sequence is 12 residues long. Germline CDR1 is GTSNPN and CDR2 is SVGIG (reference sequence). TCRdb fed the 5' RACE reads into MiXCR, producing one record per CDR3 protein. This sample has 560,000 or so distinct CDR3 sequences, with roughly 17% found just once. Material: PBMCs or a T cell subset sorted from them (not recorded which). V is TRBV30 and J is TRBJ1-5, with D tentatively TRBD1 (5 bases). The TCR originated in an adult woman who had mild COVID-19 (a few samples of this study predate the infection). Cell type and time point are not known. The CDR3 coding sequence is TGTGCCTGGACGGACGGACAACGGCCCCAGCATTTT. This sequence encodes CAWTDGQRPQHF.